The 24 T cell receptor beta chains in this list originate from one sample, sequenced in a study of blood T cell repertoires in COVID-19. Repertoires were generated with immunoSEQ multiplex PCR, while TCRdb's copy carries only in-frame clones and drops some. Of more than 150,000 clones in the sample, 86% are singletons; the top ten hold 4%. Input material: peripheral blood. These TCRs come from a woman in her 70s with acute or convalescent COVID-19.

V usage is TRBV19 and J usage is TRBJ2-5, with TRBD2 identical over 10 bases. The CDR3 runs 14 residues. Germline trimming cut 6 bases from V and 5 bases from J; bases unmatched to any gene: 6. CDR1 LNHDA and CDR2 SQIVND come from the germline V gene (reference sequence). The CDR3 nucleotides read TGTGCCAGTAGCGACAGCGGGAGGGTGGAGACCCAGTACTTC. Its translation: CASSDSGRVETQYF.

V usage is TRBV30 and J usage is TRBJ1-5; tentative D call: TRBD1 (6 bases). Per the germline V gene, CDR1 is GTSNPN and CDR2 is SVGIG (reference sequence). The V end lost 1 base, the J end lost 2 bases, and 9 bases lay between the germline ends. The CDR3 covers 14 residues. CDR3 region: CAWSAGTRNQPQHF. In DNA form, the CDR3 reads TGTGCCTGGAGTGCCGGGACACGCAATCAGCCCCAGCATTTT.

V is TRBV9 and J is TRBJ2-3; possible D gene TRBD2, 5 bases. With 0 bases removed from V and 2 bases from J, the gap between germline ends came to 10 bases. Germline V gene lookup returns CDR1 SGDLS and CDR2 YYNGEE. The CDR3 spans 15 residues. CDR3 sequence: CASSVGHGNTDTQYF. The CDR3 coding sequence is TGTGCCAGCAGCGTAGGGCACGGGAACACAGATACGCAGTATTTT. Looking up the rest from reference TRBV9 and TRBJ2-3 gives the full variable domain: DSGVTQTPKHLITATGQRVTLRCSPRSGDLSVYWYQQSLDQGLQFLIQYYNGEERAKGNILERFSAQQFPDLHSELNLSSLELGDSALYFCASSVGHGNTDTQYFGPGTRLTVL.

V is TRBV2 and J is TRBJ1-1; a possible D gene is TRBD1 (5 bases). The CDR3 is 13 residues long. Germline CDR1 reads SNHLY; CDR2 reads FYNNEI. With 4 bases removed from V and 0 bases from J, the gap between germline ends came to 6 bases. CDR3 nucleotides: TGTGCCAGCAGTGCAGGGTTGAACACTGAAGCTTTCTTT. This translates into CASSAGLNTEAFF.

The V gene is TRBV6-5, the J gene TRBJ1-5, with D hard to call. CDR1 is MNHEY, CDR2 SVGAGI, per germline. The CDR3 spans 13 residues. With 6 bases removed from V and 6 bases from J, the gap between germline ends came to 12 bases. For the CDR3, the DNA is TGTGCCAGCAGCCACGAGTCCGGTCAGCCCCAGCATTTT. Encoded protein: CASSHESGQPQHF.

The V and J genes are TRBV28 and TRBJ2-1; D not resolved. Trimming removed 3 bases from V and 9 bases from J, with 9 bases in between. There are 12 residues in the CDR3. CDR1 and CDR2 from the germline V gene are MDHEN and SYDVKM. CDR3 DNA sequence: TGTGCCAGCAGTTTGATTAAGAGTGAGCAGTTCTTC. Translated, it gives CASSLIKSEQFF.

A single count supports this clone. This chain joins TRBV28 and TRBJ2-2, with D perhaps TRBD2 (6 bases). V was shortened by 6 bases and J by 7 bases, with 21 bases between the two germline ends. In germline, CDR1 is MDHEN, CDR2 SYDVKM. The CDR3 is 16 residues long. The CDR3 loop reads CASRGAGRMGGGELFF. The CDR3 bases are TGTGCCAGCAGGGGCGCCGGCAGGATGGGGGGCGGGGAGCTGTTTTTT.

The chain employs TRBV3-1 (or the pseudogene TRBV3-2) and TRBJ1-3; D is unclear. The germline V and J ends were trimmed by 1 base and 9 bases, with 13 bases remaining between them. The CDR3 is made up of 14 amino acids. Germline V gene lookup returns CDR1 LGHDT and CDR2 YNNKEL (reference sequence). The DNA of the CDR3 is TGTGCCAGCAGCCAAGCTACCAGGATTGGCACCATATATTTT. Translated, it gives CASSQATRIGTIYF.

The J gene is TRBJ2-7, the V gene TRBV5-6, with D tentatively TRBD2 (6 bases). The CDR3 is made up of 13 amino acids. The V and J ends lost 5 bases and 3 bases respectively, with 12 bases between them. Germline V gene lookup returns CDR1 SGHDT and CDR2 YYEEEE. CDR3 sequence (DNA): TGTGCCAGCAGGCGGTCCGGGAGCTACGAGCAGTACTTC. Amino acid sequence: CASRRSGSYEQYF.

The V call is TRBV6-1, the J call TRBJ1-2; D is possibly TRBD1 (5 bases). The CDR3 totals 17 residues. In germline, CDR1 is MNHNS, CDR2 SASEGT. V lost 1 base and J 2 bases, leaving 17 bases between the germline ends. CDR3 nucleotide sequence: TGTGCCAGCAGTGAAGGATCCTTTTTAGGACAAAACTATGGCTACACCTTC. Translation gives CASSEGSFLGQNYGYTF.

The V gene is TRBV9, the J gene TRBJ2-2, with unresolved D. The V gene's germline CDR1 is SGDLS and CDR2 YYNGEE. The CDR3 length is 12 residues. The V end was cut by 4 bases, the J end by 1 base, with 2 bases between. In DNA, the CDR3 is TGTGCCAGCAGCCTGAACACCGGGGAGCTGTTTTTT. This gives the protein CASSLNTGELFF. The full variable domain, with the rest looked up from reference TRBV9 and TRBJ2-2, is DSGVTQTPKHLITATGQRVTLRCSPRSGDLSVYWYQQSLDQGLQFLIQYYNGEERAKGNILERFSAQQFPDLHSELNLSSLELGDSALYFCASSLNTGELFFGEGSRLTVL.

The chain recombines TRBV2 with TRBJ1-2; a possible D gene is TRBD1 (5 bases). The CDR3 contains 11 residues. V was pared by 6 bases and J by 6 bases, with 8 bases between. Germline V CDR1 and CDR2: SNHLY, FYNNEI. CDR3: CASSQGNGYTF. The DNA for the CDR3 is TGTGCCAGCAGCCAGGGTAATGGCTACACCTTC.

The V and J genes are TRBV15 and TRBJ2-5; D gene ambiguous. V was trimmed by 0 bases and J by 6 bases, leaving 5 bases between them. This CDR3 is built from 12 residues. Germline values: CDR1 LNHNV, CDR2 YYDKDF (reference sequence). CDR3 DNA: TGTGCCACCAGCAGAGACAAGCAGACCCAGTACTTC. This sequence encodes CATSRDKQTQYF.

The genes are TRBV5-1 and TRBJ2-2, with D possibly being TRBD1 (6 bases). The CDR3 is 13 amino acids. CDR1 and CDR2 (germline): SGHRS, YFSETQ. V gave up 3 bases and J gave up 5 bases, with 8 bases separating them. This CDR3 is CASSYGQTGELFF. CDR3 DNA sequence: TGCGCCAGCAGCTACGGACAGACCGGGGAGCTGTTTTTT.

The rearrangement links TRBV6-5 to TRBJ2-3; TRBD2 agrees at 9 bases. CDR3 length equals 15 residues. V trimming: 5 bases; J trimming: 2 bases; junction bases outside the gene matches: 5. Germline V gene lookup returns CDR1 MNHEY and CDR2 SVGAGI. In DNA, the CDR3 is TGTGCCAGCAGTCATAGCGGGAGAGTCACAGATACGCAGTATTTT. It yields the protein CASSHSGRVTDTQYF.

The chain uses TRBV7-9 and TRBJ2-2, with a tentative D call TRBD2 (6 bases). This CDR3 has 12 amino acids. Per germline, CDR1 SEHNR and CDR2 FQNEAQ (reference sequence). Trimming took off 5 bases at V and 8 bases at J, with 9 bases between the two ends. The CDR3 DNA follows: TGTGCCAGCAGCCTCCGGGGGGGGGAGCTGTTTTTT. It encodes CASSLRGGELFF.

The rearrangement uses TRBV5-4 and TRBJ1-1; D unclear. Germline loops: CDR1 SGHNT, CDR2 YYREEE (reference sequence). Trimming shortened V by 4 bases and J by 1 base, and 11 bases separated the two germline ends. The CDR3 length is 14 residues. The CDR3 here is CASSRQLGNTEAFF. For the CDR3, the DNA is TGTGCCAGCAGCCGACAACTAGGGAACACTGAAGCTTTCTTT.

This CDR3 reads CATSRAPEISYEQYF. CDR3 nucleotides: TGTGCCACCAGCAGAGCCCCAGAAATTTCCTACGAGCAGTACTTC. This chain uses TRBV15 with TRBJ2-7; D remains unclear. Trimming removed 1 base from V and 1 base from J, with 11 bases in between. CDR1 LNHNV and CDR2 YYDKDF come from the germline V gene (reference sequence). The CDR3 contains 15 residues. The full variable domain, rest sourced from reference TRBV15 and TRBJ2-7, is DAMVIQNPRYQVTQFGKPVTLSCSQTLNHNVMYWYQQKSSQAPKLLFHYYDKDFNNEADTPDNFQSRRPNTSFCFLDIRSPGLGDTAMYLCATSRAPEISYEQYFGPGTRLTVT.

This rearrangement joins TRBV5-8 to TRBJ2-7, with 7 positions matching TRBD2. The germline CDR1 and CDR2 sequences are SGHTS and YDEGEE. CDR3 length: 16 amino acids. V lost 0 bases to trimming and J lost 4 bases; unmatched junction nucleotides: 10. This chain's CDR3 is CASSLDFGRPAYEQYF. The CDR3 DNA sequence: TGTGCCAGCAGCTTGGATTTCGGGAGGCCTGCTTACGAGCAGTACTTC.

This chain uses TRBV11-2 with TRBJ2-5; weak D call: TRBD2 (6 bases). CDR1 and CDR2 from the germline V gene are SGHAT and FQNNGV. Trimming left V 5 bases short and J 4 bases short, with 20 bases between. The CDR3 runs 16 residues. CDR3 in DNA: TGTGCCAGCAGCCCCCGTGGAGGGTCCGTGGGAGAGACCCAGTACTTC. Protein sequence: CASSPRGGSVGETQYF.

V usage is TRBV11-2 and J usage is TRBJ2-7; 11 positions match TRBD1. This CDR3 has 15 amino acids. CDR1 and CDR2 (germline): SGHAT, FQNNGV. Unmatched junction bases numbered 6, after V lost 5 bases and J lost 3 bases. The CDR3 region is CASSKAGTGGYEQYF. The CDR3 DNA reads TGTGCCAGCAGCAAAGCGGGGACAGGGGGCTACGAGCAGTACTTC.

This chain uses TRBV5-1 with TRBJ2-1, with D tentatively TRBD1 (6 bases). This CDR3 is built from 15 residues. V was shortened by 2 bases and J by 3 bases, with 12 bases between the two germline ends. Germline values: CDR1 SGHRS, CDR2 YFSETQ. DNA for the CDR3: TGCGCCAGCAGCTTCCTTCGGACAGACTACAATGAGCAGTTCTTC. Its protein is CASSFLRTDYNEQFF.

The chain combines TRBV7-9 with TRBJ1-2; 10 bases are shared with TRBD1. J was trimmed by 3 bases and V by 2 bases; bases with no gene match: 6. CDR3 length equals 16 residues. Germline CDR1 and CDR2: SEHNR and FQNEAQ (reference sequence). In DNA form, the CDR3 reads TGTGCCAGCAGCTTATCCCGACAGGGGGCCCACTATGGCTACACCTTC. Translation: CASSLSRQGAHYGYTF.

The chain is built from TRBV7-2 and TRBJ2-7; 11 nucleotides line up with TRBD1. With V trimmed by 4 bases and J by 3 bases, 5 bases remained unmatched. This CDR3 has 15 amino acids. Per germline, CDR1 SGHTA and CDR2 FQGNSA. The CDR3 protein is CASSSGQGESYEQYF. DNA for the CDR3: TGTGCCAGCAGCTCGGGACAGGGGGAGAGCTACGAGCAGTACTTC.